One sample yielded the 27 T cell receptor beta chains listed below, sequenced in a study of blood T cell repertoires in COVID-19. Profiled with immunoSEQ multiplex PCR; TCRdb holds only in-frame clones, not every one. This table holds 55,000 to 85,000 clones, 87% found once. The sample was peripheral blood. These receptors came from a woman between 18 and 30 years old with acute or convalescent COVID-19.

This chain links TRBV2 with TRBJ2-1; 8 bases line up with TRBD2. Germline loops: CDR1 SNHLY, CDR2 FYNNEI. V was clipped by 4 bases and J by 1 base; unmatched bases: 9. The CDR3 totals 17 residues. In DNA, the CDR3 is TGTGCCAGCAGTGGACGCCCCATAGCGGGGTCCTACAATGAGCAGTTCTTC. Its protein is CASSGRPIAGSYNEQFF.

The CDR3, as DNA: TGTGCCAGCGGGAGGGTCTCTGGGGCCAACGTCCTGACTTTC. It encodes CASGRVSGANVLTF. V gene TRBV6-5 combines with J gene TRBJ2-6; 7 bases match TRBD2. CDR1 is MNHEY and CDR2 is SVGAGI in the germline V gene. The CDR3 is 14 amino acids. V gave up 8 bases and J gave up 0 bases; unmatched junction bases: 1.

The chain recombines TRBV10-2 with TRBJ1-1, with no clear D. V lost 10 bases and J 1 base, leaving 16 bases between the germline ends. The CDR3 is made up of 14 amino acids. Germline values: CDR1 WSHSY, CDR2 SAAADI. The CDR3 here is CAIAPGGRNTEAFF. The CDR3 nucleotides read TGCGCCATTGCTCCGGGAGGACGGAACACTGAAGCTTTCTTT.

The gene calls are TRBV24-1 and TRBJ1-3; D gene unclear. Trimming shortened V by 3 bases and J by 4 bases, and 12 bases separated the two germline ends. CDR3 length equals 15 residues. CDR1 and CDR2 (germline): KGHDR, SFDVKD. The chain's CDR3 is CATSDPRKTGNTIYF. The CDR3 DNA reads TGTGCCACCAGTGATCCCCGAAAAACAGGAAACACCATATATTTT.

The CDR3 DNA sequence: TGTGCCAGCAGGTTAGGACAGGGAGAAGCTTTCTTT. Translated: CASRLGQGEAFF. The chain employs TRBV28 and TRBJ1-1; 8 nucleotides agree with TRBD1. Germline V gives CDR1 MDHEN, CDR2 SYDVKM. The V segment lost 6 bases and the J segment 8 bases; nucleotides outside the gene matches: 5. The CDR3 loop spans 12 amino acids.

The gene calls are TRBV5-1 and TRBJ2-7; no firm D call. The CDR3 is 15 residues long. V was trimmed by 0 bases and J by 4 bases, leaving 14 bases between them. Germline assignment: CDR1 SGHRS and CDR2 YFSETQ. The CDR3 bases are TGCGCCAGCAGCTTGGGCGAGTCTTCAGGTTACGAGCAGTACTTC. It encodes CASSLGESSGYEQYF.

This clone has just a few counts. This rearrangement joins TRBV2 to TRBJ1-1; tentative D call: TRBD1 (5 bases). The CDR3 extends over 12 amino acids. Per the germline V gene, CDR1 is SNHLY and CDR2 is FYNNEI. V dropped 8 bases and J dropped 0 bases, with 7 bases sitting between them. The CDR3: CASQGMNTEAFF. The CDR3 nucleotides read TGTGCCAGCCAGGGCATGAACACTGAAGCTTTCTTT.

This clone is a singleton in its sample. The V call is TRBV6-6, the J call TRBJ2-1; 11 nucleotides agree with TRBD2. Per the germline V gene, CDR1 is MNHNY and CDR2 is SVGAGI (reference sequence). This CDR3 is 15 amino acids long. With 6 bases clipped from V and 7 bases from J, the junction kept 8 bases outside the gene matches. CDR3 sequence: CASSPLAGGLNEQFF. The CDR3 DNA follows: TGTGCCAGCAGCCCCCTAGCGGGGGGCCTTAATGAGCAGTTCTTC.

This chain connects TRBV2 to TRBJ2-2; TRBD1 might be the D (6 bases). The CDR3 totals 14 residues. Trimming took off 8 bases at V and 5 bases at J, with 15 bases between the two ends. The V gene's germline CDR1 is SNHLY and CDR2 FYNNEI. The CDR3 reads CASGESRGTGELFF. CDR3 sequence (DNA): TGTGCCAGCGGGGAGTCTAGGGGGACCGGGGAGCTGTTTTTT.

The chain uses TRBV6-2 or TRBV6-3 and TRBJ1-1; a possible D gene is TRBD1 (5 bases). The V gene's germline CDR1 is MNHEY and CDR2 SVGEGT. Trimming left V 0 bases short and J 6 bases short, with 11 bases between. The CDR3 contains 14 residues. CDR3 nucleotide sequence: TGTGCCAGCAGTTACTCGGGGGGTAGCTCTGAAGCTTTCTTT. As protein: CASSYSGGSSEAFF.

The chain uses TRBV7-2 and TRBJ1-2, with 8 positions matching TRBD1. The V and J ends lost 0 bases and 7 bases, in that order; junction bases with no gene match: 7. This CDR3 comprises 15 residues. CDR1 and CDR2 (germline): SGHTA, FQGNSA. This CDR3 reads CASSLASTGGSGYTF. As DNA, the CDR3 is TGTGCCAGCAGCTTAGCGTCTACAGGGGGGAGTGGCTACACCTTC.

The chain carries TRBV19 and TRBJ1-5; 9 positions agree with TRBD1. The CDR3 runs to 16 residues. With V trimmed by 3 bases and J by 0 bases, 3 bases remained unmatched. Per germline, CDR1 LNHDA and CDR2 SQIVND (reference sequence). CDR3 nucleotide sequence: TGTGCCAGTAGTATGGACAGGGGTTATAGCAATCAGCCCCAGCATTTT. Translating gives CASSMDRGYSNQPQHF.

The chain combines TRBV7-9 with TRBJ2-2; 8 bases align to TRBD2. This CDR3 region has 14 residues. Trimming at V came to 8 bases and at J to 2 bases, leaving 4 bases not matched to a gene. Per the germline V gene, CDR1 is SEHNR and CDR2 is FQNEAQ (reference sequence). CDR3 in amino acids: CASSAGGNTGELFF. The CDR3 bases are TGTGCCAGCTCGGCGGGGGGCAACACCGGGGAGCTGTTTTTT.

This clone has a single count. The V gene is TRBV30, the J gene TRBJ1-2; weak D call: TRBD1 (6 bases). V dropped 3 bases and J dropped 7 bases, with 15 bases sitting between them. The CDR3 is 13 amino acids. CDR1 is GTSNPN and CDR2 is SVGIG in the germline V gene (reference sequence). CDR3 coding DNA: TGTGCCTGGAGCCCCCAGGGGTGTGGTGGCTACACCTTC. Its protein product is CAWSPQGCGGYTF.

The table lists this clone with a few counts. The chain links TRBV28 to TRBJ1-2, with TRBD1 identical over 7 bases. Per the germline V gene, CDR1 is MDHEN and CDR2 is SYDVKM. Trimming took 2 bases from V and 4 from J; bases not matched to a gene: 4. CDR3 length equals 14 residues. DNA for the CDR3: TGTGCCAGCAGTTTAGACAGGGTGGGCTATGGCTACACCTTC. It encodes CASSLDRVGYGYTF.

The sample holds one count of this clone. The chain has TRBV6-1 and TRBJ1-1; 8 nucleotides align to TRBD1. This CDR3 contains 16 residues. Germline V gene lookup returns CDR1 MNHNS and CDR2 SASEGT. The V gene end was trimmed by 2 bases and the J gene end by 0 bases; junction bases not matched to a gene: 5. The CDR3 region has the DNA TGTGCCAGCAGTGAATGGACAGGGACCATGAACACTGAAGCTTTCTTT. Translating gives CASSEWTGTMNTEAFF.

The chain joins TRBV6-5 to TRBJ1-1; D uncertain. V shed 4 bases and J shed 4 bases, with 13 bases lying between them. The length of the CDR3 is 14 residues. Germline CDR1 and CDR2: MNHEY and SVGAGI. CDR3 coding DNA: TGTGCCAGCAGTTTGAGGGCGACGTTCACTGAAGCTTTCTTT. This translates into CASSLRATFTEAFF.

A few counts support this clone. V is TRBV3-1 (or the pseudogene TRBV3-2) and J is TRBJ2-3; no reliable D call. This CDR3 contains 17 residues. Trimming left V 0 bases short and J 0 bases short, with 13 bases between. Germline CDR1 reads LGHDT; CDR2 reads YNNKEL (reference sequence). The DNA for the CDR3 is TGTGCCAGCAGCCAAGACCCCCCTAAGACAAGCACAGATACGCAGTATTTT. Translation: CASSQDPPKTSTDTQYF.

Only one count was recorded for this clone. The chain employs TRBV4-3 and TRBJ2-3, with D possibly TRBD2 on 6 matching bases. V was shortened by 1 base and J by 9 bases, with 14 bases between the two germline ends. Germline CDR1 LGHNA, CDR2 YSLEER. The length of the CDR3 is 14 residues. The CDR3 DNA reads as TGCGCCAGCAGCCAAGTACGGTTGCGGGAAACGCAGTATTTT. This codes for CASSQVRLRETQYF.

In DNA, the CDR3 is TGTGCCAGCAGTGGGCCTAGCGGCTCCTACGAGCAGTACTTC. Translating it yields CASSGPSGSYEQYF. The rearrangement uses TRBV2 and TRBJ2-7; 7 nucleotides line up with TRBD2. The CDR3 covers 14 residues. Germline CDR1 reads SNHLY; CDR2 reads FYNNEI. Losses at the gene ends were 4 bases for V and 0 bases for J; bases not matched to a gene: 3.

This clone was observed a few times. This sequence joins TRBV9 and TRBJ1-2, with 8 bases aligning to TRBD1. This CDR3 has 15 amino acids. Unmatched junction bases numbered 6, after V lost 0 bases and J lost 5 bases. Germline V gene data show CDR1 as SGDLS and CDR2 as YYNGEE. The CDR3 region is CASSVAPDRAYGYTF. The CDR3 coding sequence is TGTGCCAGCAGCGTAGCACCGGACAGGGCTTATGGCTACACCTTC.

The chain links TRBV5-6 to TRBJ1-4, with no clear D. Germline assignment: CDR1 SGHDT and CDR2 YYEEEE. This CDR3 is built from 14 residues. The V gene lost 0 bases and the J gene lost 5 bases, with 8 bases spanning the gap. CDR3 sequence: CASSLGHRNEKLFF. The CDR3 coding sequence is TGTGCCAGCAGCTTGGGACACCGAAATGAAAAACTGTTTTTT.

The chain uses TRBV14 and TRBJ2-2; 8 bases map to TRBD1. V gave up 2 bases and J gave up 1 base; unmatched junction bases: 6. Germline CDR1 reads SGHDN; CDR2 reads FVKESK. The CDR3 length is 17 residues. The CDR3 spells CASSQLTGTGNTGELFF. In nucleotides, the CDR3 is TGTGCCAGCAGCCAACTTACCGGGACAGGGAACACCGGGGAGCTGTTTTTT.

This clone was recorded once. The chain couples TRBV2 to TRBJ2-2; perhaps TRBD2 as D (5 bases). CDR3 length equals 15 residues. The V gene lost 5 bases and the J gene lost 3 bases, with 13 bases spanning the gap. Per the germline V gene, CDR1 is SNHLY and CDR2 is FYNNEI. CDR3 residues: CASSSSRRDTGELFF. The CDR3 DNA sequence: TGTGCCAGCAGTTCCTCACGGCGGGACACCGGGGAGCTGTTTTTT.

The chain is built from TRBV7-8 and TRBJ2-5; TRBD2 matches at 9 bases. Per the germline V gene, CDR1 is SGHVS and CDR2 is FQNEAQ. This CDR3 region has 15 residues. V dropped 2 bases and J dropped 5; count of bases not matched to a gene: 6. For the CDR3, the DNA is TGTGCCAGCAGCTTAATAGGCGGGGGGGTGGAGACCCAGTACTTC. The encoded protein is CASSLIGGGVETQYF.

The chain joins TRBV5-8 to TRBJ2-7; 9 nucleotides line up with TRBD1. There are 14 residues in the CDR3. V was pared by 5 bases and J by 2 bases, with 5 bases of the junction left unmatched. Germline CDR1 reads SGHTS; CDR2 reads YDEGEE. CDR3 region: CASRFRDRAYEQYF. In nucleotides, the CDR3 is TGTGCCAGCAGATTCCGGGACAGGGCCTACGAGCAGTACTTC.

V gene TRBV6-5 combines with J gene TRBJ2-7; 8 positions agree with TRBD1. V lost 5 bases and J lost 5; bases outside the gene matches: 2. Germline CDR1 reads MNHEY; CDR2 reads SVGAGI. The CDR3 contains 12 residues. CDR3 in DNA: TGTGCCAGCAGTCCAGGGGGCAACGAGCAGTACTTC. Amino acids: CASSPGGNEQYF.